The 15 T cell receptor beta chains below come from one sample, sequenced in a study of cytomegalovirus exposure and HLA in healthy donors. Assay used: immunoSEQ multiplex PCR; TCRdb lists only in-frame clones, some missing. This sample has just over 80,000 clones, with about 96% found just once. Input material: PBMCs. Source of these receptors: a woman aged 18-29 years in good health and CMV-seronegative.

The chain links TRBV4-2 to TRBJ1-4; the match to TRBD1 covers 8 bases. Germline V gene sequence: CDR1 LGHNA, CDR2 YNFKEQ. The CDR3 contains 18 residues. J lost 2 bases, V lost 1 base, and 9 bases had no gene match. CDR3 sequence reads: CASSQGTGWVATNEKLFF. Written as DNA, the CDR3 is TGTGCCAGCAGCCAAGGGACAGGGTGGGTGGCGACTAATGAAAAACTGTTTTTT.

This chain links TRBV15 with TRBJ1-2; 7 nucleotides align to TRBD1. Germline-derived CDR1 and CDR2 are LNHNV and YYDKDF (reference sequence). The CDR3 totals 14 residues. The V and J ends lost 4 bases and 7 bases, in that order; junction bases with no gene match: 9. The CDR3 region has the DNA TGTGCCACCAGCACCGCGGACAGGATGACTGGCTACACCTTC. Amino acid sequence: CATSTADRMTGYTF.

This chain uses TRBV28 with TRBJ2-7; 9 nucleotides match TRBD2. Per germline, CDR1 MDHEN and CDR2 SYDVKM. The CDR3 covers 15 residues. J lost 3 bases, V lost 4 bases, and 7 bases had no gene match. CDR3 loop: CASSYPRTSVYEQYF. The CDR3 bases are TGTGCCAGCAGTTACCCACGGACTAGCGTCTACGAGCAGTACTTC. The full variable domain, in which reference TRBV28 and TRBJ2-7 provide the parts outside the CDR3, is DVKVTQSSRYLVKRTGEKVFLECVQDMDHENMFWYRQDPGLGLRLIYFSYDVKMKEKGDIPEGYSVSREKKERFSLILESASTNQTSMYLCASSYPRTSVYEQYFGPGTRLTVT.

This chain links TRBV7-7 with TRBJ2-2; 9 bases fit TRBD2. The CDR3 consists of 15 residues. Germline assignment: CDR1 SSHAT and CDR2 FNYEAQ (reference sequence). With V trimmed by 5 bases and J by 7 bases, 8 bases remained unmatched. The CDR3 region has the DNA TGTGCCAGCAGCCAACCCGGGACTAGCCACGGGGAGCTGTTTTTT. Amino acid sequence: CASSQPGTSHGELFF.

This chain uses TRBV18 with TRBJ2-7, with 9 bases identical to TRBD2. CDR1 and CDR2 from the germline V gene are KGHSH and LQKENI. Trimming at V came to 0 bases and at J to 2 bases, leaving 5 bases not matched to a gene. This CDR3 region has 16 residues. The chain's CDR3 is CASSPPAGGTAYEQYF. CDR3 nucleotide sequence: TGTGCCAGCTCACCACCCGCGGGAGGGACCGCCTACGAGCAGTACTTC. The whole variable domain, filled in from reference TRBV18 and TRBJ2-7, reads NAGVMQNPRHLVRRRGQEARLRCSPMKGHSHVYWYRQLPEEGLKFMVYLQKENIIDESGMPKERFSAEFPKEGPSILRIQQVVRGDSAAYFCASSPPAGGTAYEQYFGPGTRLTVT.

V and J are TRBV6-5 and TRBJ1-2; D might be TRBD1 (6 bases). With 0 bases removed from V and 8 bases from J, the gap between germline ends came to 13 bases. CDR1 and CDR2 from the germline V gene are MNHEY and SVGAGI. This CDR3 is built from 14 residues. In DNA form, the CDR3 reads TGTGCCAGCAGTTACTCGACGGGGGGCTGGGGCTACACCTTC. Amino acids: CASSYSTGGWGYTF.

J is TRBJ2-2 and V is TRBV7-2; possibly TRBD2 for D (6 bases). The CDR3 is 15 amino acids. Per the germline V gene, CDR1 is SGHTA and CDR2 is FQGNSA. Trimming removed 0 bases at V and 7 bases at J, with 12 bases between. CDR3 DNA: TGTGCCAGCAGCTTAGCATGGAGGGCCGGCGGGGAGCTGTTTTTT. Protein: CASSLAWRAGGELFF.

The chain employs TRBV28 and TRBJ2-7, with 13 bases lining up with TRBD2. The CDR3 is 14 amino acids. The V gene end was trimmed by 8 bases and the J gene end by 2 bases; junction bases not matched to a gene: 3. Germline V CDR1 and CDR2: MDHEN, SYDVKM. The CDR3 region is CASWTSGSTYEQYF. CDR3 bases: TGTGCCAGCTGGACTAGCGGGAGCACCTACGAGCAGTACTTC.

The chain combines TRBV10-3 with TRBJ2-4; D may be TRBD1 (6 bases). Per the germline V gene, CDR1 is ENHRY and CDR2 is SYGVKD. V dropped 7 bases and J dropped 5 bases, with 15 bases sitting between them. The CDR3 is made up of 14 amino acids. The CDR3 DNA reads as TGTGCCATCACGGACAGTCCCAATCAAAACATTCAGTACTTC. Translating it yields CAITDSPNQNIQYF.

The rearrangement links TRBV7-2 to TRBJ2-7; 13 nucleotides match TRBD2. This CDR3 is built from 15 residues. Germline values: CDR1 SGHTA, CDR2 FQGNSA. V dropped 3 bases and J dropped 2; count of bases not matched to a gene: 1. The CDR3 loop reads CASSFGLAGAYEQYF. The DNA for the CDR3 is TGTGCCAGCAGCTTTGGACTAGCGGGAGCCTACGAGCAGTACTTC.

The V call is TRBV6-5, the J call TRBJ2-5; 8 nucleotides agree with TRBD2. Germline CDR1 and CDR2: MNHEY and SVGAGI. The V and J ends lost 6 bases and 5 bases, in that order; junction bases with no gene match: 8. The CDR3 is 14 residues long. This CDR3 reads CASRDSGAAETQYF. Here the CDR3 DNA reads TGTGCCAGCAGAGATAGCGGGGCGGCGGAGACCCAGTACTTC.

The chain links TRBV9 to TRBJ2-1; TRBD2 matches at 11 bases. This CDR3 spans 15 amino acids. The junction had 4 bases not matched to a gene; V was cut back by 4 bases and J by 4 bases. Germline-derived CDR1 and CDR2 are SGDLS and YYNGEE. CDR3 sequence reads: CASSLGLADYNEQFF. As DNA, the CDR3 is TGTGCCAGCAGCTTGGGACTAGCGGATTACAATGAGCAGTTCTTC.

The chain recombines TRBV5-1 with TRBJ2-7; 9 nucleotides agree with TRBD2. With 3 bases clipped from V and 7 bases from J, the junction kept 8 bases outside the gene matches. Germline CDR1 reads SGHRS; CDR2 reads YFSETQ. This CDR3 region has 14 residues. The CDR3 coding sequence is TGCGCCAGCAGCTCCGGACTAGCGATGGGTGAGCAGTACTTC. Its protein product is CASSSGLAMGEQYF.

V gene TRBV27 combines with J gene TRBJ2-5; D gene ambiguous. The V gene lost 5 bases and the J gene lost 2 bases, with 15 bases spanning the gap. Germline values: CDR1 MNHEY, CDR2 SMNVEV (reference sequence). The CDR3 totals 15 residues. In nucleotides, the CDR3 is TGTGCCAGCAGTGCCTATCTCGCAGGACAAGAGACCCAGTACTTC. Its translation is CASSAYLAGQETQYF.

This chain joins TRBV13 and TRBJ2-7, with D perhaps matching TRBD2 (6 bases). The V gene's germline CDR1 is PRHDT and CDR2 FYEKMQ (reference sequence). The V gene lost 7 bases and the J gene lost 0 bases, with 16 bases spanning the gap. The length of the CDR3 is 15 residues. The CDR3 reads CASTEGIVSSYEQYF. The CDR3 DNA follows: TGTGCCAGCACGGAGGGGATTGTGAGCTCCTACGAGCAGTACTTC.